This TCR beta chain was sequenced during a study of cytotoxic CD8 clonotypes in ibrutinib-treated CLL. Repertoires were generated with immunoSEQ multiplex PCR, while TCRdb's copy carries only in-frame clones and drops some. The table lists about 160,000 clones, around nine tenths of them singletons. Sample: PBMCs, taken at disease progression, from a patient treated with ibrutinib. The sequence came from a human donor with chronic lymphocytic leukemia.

The CDR3 region has the DNA TGCGCCAGCAGCTTTGGACAGGGGGCTACTAATGAAAAACTGTTTTTT. It yields the protein CASSFGQGATNEKLFF. J is TRBJ1-4 and V is TRBV5-1, with TRBD1 identical over 11 bases. Germline V gene lookup returns CDR1 SGHRS and CDR2 YFSETQ. Unmatched junction bases numbered 2, after V lost 2 bases and J lost 2 bases. The CDR3 length is 16 residues.